This T cell receptor (beta chain) was identified during a study of CXCR3-negative and CXCR3-positive naive CD8 T cells. Across the study: The TRB read total, about 135 million, broke down to about 1.5 +/- 0.3 million reads per library. General study results and limits: More hydrophobic TRB CDR3s occurred in CXCR3-positive than in CXCR3-negative naive cells.

About this clonotype itself: The target antigen is unknown.

5' RACE that incorporated UMI labels was used to prepare the TRB cDNA libraries. TCRdb re-called the 5' RACE reads and catalogs CDR3 proteins one per entry, DNA excluded. The sample has about 120,000 distinct CDR3 sequences. Germline CDR1 and CDR2: MNHEY and SVGAGI. The CDR3 is made up of 14 amino acids. The chain links TRBV6-5 to TRBJ2-7; TCRdb proposes TRBD2, but this gene call is untestable without DNA. Sequenced input: naive CXCR3+ CD8+ T cells from blood. The subset was: CD45RO-CCR7+CD27+CD95- naive CD8+ T cells expressing CXCR3 (TNR3+). This sequence originates from a human donor in good health. Some clones in this sample may be carry-over from other donors' samples. Here the CDR3 reads CASSYGLVNYEQYF.